The clone carrying this TCR beta chain was counted once. The target antigen is unknown. The time point was: persistent/refractory GD, antithyroid drugs over 5 years with positive TRAb. Extracted PBMC RNA gave rise to the TCR library. The data stem from a study of regulatory T cells in long-lasting Graves disease. Study conclusions and caveats: Comparison showed that persistent patients shared more public clonotypes (roughly 2,700) than new patients (over 950). Newly diagnosed Graves' patients exceeded persistent ones in TCR diversity.

Germline CDR1 reads MRHNA; CDR2 reads SNTAGT. The length of the CDR3 is 15 residues. V trimming: 2 bases; J trimming: 7 bases; junction bases outside the gene matches: 4. Building of the TCR beta libraries involved iRepertoire HTBI primers and Arm-PCR of CDR3 regions. Each CDR3 protein is one row after TCRdb ran MiXCR on the multiplex PCR reads. This table holds 300,000 to 500,000 distinct CDR3 sequences, around 20% found once. The starting material was peripheral blood mononuclear cells (PBMCs), obtained when the disease was refractory, from a patient treated with antithyroid drugs. The sequence came from a female donor with Graves disease. The rearrangement uses TRBV6-4 and TRBJ2-1; TRBD2 matches 11 bases. CDR3 nucleotide sequence: TGTGCCAGCAGTGACGGGACTAGCGGAACTAATGAGCAGTTCTTC. Its translation: CASSDGTSGTNEQFF.